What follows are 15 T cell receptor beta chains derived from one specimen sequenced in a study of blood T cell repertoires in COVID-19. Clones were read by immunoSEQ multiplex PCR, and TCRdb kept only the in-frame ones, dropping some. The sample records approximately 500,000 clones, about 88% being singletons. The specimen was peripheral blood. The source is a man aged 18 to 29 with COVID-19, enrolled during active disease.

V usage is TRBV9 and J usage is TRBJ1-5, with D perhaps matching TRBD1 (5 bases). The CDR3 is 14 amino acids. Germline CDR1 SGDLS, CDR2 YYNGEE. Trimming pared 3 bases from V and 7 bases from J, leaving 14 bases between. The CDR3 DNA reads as TGTGCCAGCAGCGCCACCGGGACTAAACAGCCCCAGCATTTT. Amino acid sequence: CASSATGTKQPQHF.

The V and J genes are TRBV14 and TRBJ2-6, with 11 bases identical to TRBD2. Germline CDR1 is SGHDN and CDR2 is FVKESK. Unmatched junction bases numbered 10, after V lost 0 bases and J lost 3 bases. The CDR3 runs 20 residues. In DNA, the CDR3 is TGTGCCAGCAGCCAAGATCAGGTACTAGCGGGAGAAGGTGGGGCCAACGTCCTGACTTTC. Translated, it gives CASSQDQVLAGEGGANVLTF.

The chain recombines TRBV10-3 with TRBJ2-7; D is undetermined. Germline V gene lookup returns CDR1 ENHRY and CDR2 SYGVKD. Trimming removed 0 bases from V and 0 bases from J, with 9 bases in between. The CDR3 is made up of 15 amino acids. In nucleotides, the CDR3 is TGTGCCATCAGTGAGTCGAAGAGGAGCTCCTACGAGCAGTACTTC. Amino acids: CAISESKRSSYEQYF.

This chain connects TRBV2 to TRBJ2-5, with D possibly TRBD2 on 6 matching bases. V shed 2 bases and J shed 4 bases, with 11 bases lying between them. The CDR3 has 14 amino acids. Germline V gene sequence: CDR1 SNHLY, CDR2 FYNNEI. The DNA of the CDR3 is TGTGCCAGCAGTGAAATCCAGCGGGCAGAGACCCAGTACTTC. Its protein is CASSEIQRAETQYF.

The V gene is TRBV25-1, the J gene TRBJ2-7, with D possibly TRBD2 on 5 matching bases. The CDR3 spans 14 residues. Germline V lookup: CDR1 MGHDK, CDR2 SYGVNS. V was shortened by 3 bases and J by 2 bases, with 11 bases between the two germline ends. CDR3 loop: CASSDRTPPYEQYF. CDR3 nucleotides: TGTGCCAGCAGTGATCGGACTCCCCCCTACGAGCAGTACTTC.

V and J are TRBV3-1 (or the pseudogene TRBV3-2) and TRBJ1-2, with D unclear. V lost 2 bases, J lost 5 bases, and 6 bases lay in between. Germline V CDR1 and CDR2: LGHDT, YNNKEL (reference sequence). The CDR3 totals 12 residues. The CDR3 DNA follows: TGTGCCAGCAGCCAACGCGAGTATGGCTACACCTTC. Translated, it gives CASSQREYGYTF.

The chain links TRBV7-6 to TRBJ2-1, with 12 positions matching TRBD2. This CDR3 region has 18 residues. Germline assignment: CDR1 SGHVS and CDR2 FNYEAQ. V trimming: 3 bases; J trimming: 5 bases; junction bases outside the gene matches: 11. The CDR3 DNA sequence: TGTGCCAGCAGCTTTGGGCTAGCGGGAGGGGAGGGCCACAATGAGCAGTTCTTC. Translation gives CASSFGLAGGEGHNEQFF. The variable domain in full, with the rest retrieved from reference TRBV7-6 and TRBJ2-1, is GAGVSQSPRYKVTKRGQDVALRCDPISGHVSLYWYRQALGQGPEFLTYFNYEAQQDKSGLPNDRFSAERPEGSISTLTIQRTEQRDSAMYRCASSFGLAGGEGHNEQFFGPGTRLTVL.

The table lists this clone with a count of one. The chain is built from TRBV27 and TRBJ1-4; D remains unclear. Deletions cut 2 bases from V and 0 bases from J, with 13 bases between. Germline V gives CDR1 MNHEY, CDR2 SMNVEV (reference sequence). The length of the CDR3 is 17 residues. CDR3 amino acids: CASSLRAGTTTNEKLFF. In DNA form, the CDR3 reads TGTGCCAGCAGTTTAAGGGCGGGCACCACAACTAATGAAAAACTGTTTTTT.

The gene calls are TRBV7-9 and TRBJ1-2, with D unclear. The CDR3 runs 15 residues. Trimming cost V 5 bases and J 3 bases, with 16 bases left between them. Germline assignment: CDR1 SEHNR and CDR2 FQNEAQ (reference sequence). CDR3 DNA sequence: TGTGCCAGCAGCACCAGTCGGGGATGGGACTATGGCTACACCTTC. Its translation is CASSTSRGWDYGYTF.

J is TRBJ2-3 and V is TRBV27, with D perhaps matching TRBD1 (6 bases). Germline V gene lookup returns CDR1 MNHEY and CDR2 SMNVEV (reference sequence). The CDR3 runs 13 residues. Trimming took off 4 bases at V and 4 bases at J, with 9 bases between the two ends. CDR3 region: CASSSRQADTQYF. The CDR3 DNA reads TGTGCCAGCAGTTCTCGACAGGCAGATACGCAGTATTTT.

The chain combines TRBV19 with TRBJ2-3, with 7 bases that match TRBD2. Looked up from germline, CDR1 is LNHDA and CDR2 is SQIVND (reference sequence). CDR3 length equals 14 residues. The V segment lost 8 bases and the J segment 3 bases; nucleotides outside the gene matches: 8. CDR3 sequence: CASQRGRRTDTQYF. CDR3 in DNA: TGTGCCAGTCAGCGGGGCAGGAGGACAGATACGCAGTATTTT.

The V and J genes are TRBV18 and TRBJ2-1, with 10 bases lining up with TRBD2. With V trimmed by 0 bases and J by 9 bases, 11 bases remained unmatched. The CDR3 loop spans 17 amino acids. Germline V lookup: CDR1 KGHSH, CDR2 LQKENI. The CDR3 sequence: CASSPPEVLAGEGEQFF. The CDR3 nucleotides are TGTGCCAGCTCACCACCAGAGGTTCTAGCGGGGGAAGGTGAGCAGTTCTTC.

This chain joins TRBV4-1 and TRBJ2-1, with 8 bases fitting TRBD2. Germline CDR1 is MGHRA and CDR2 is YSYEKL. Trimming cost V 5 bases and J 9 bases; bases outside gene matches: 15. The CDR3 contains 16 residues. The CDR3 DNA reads TGCGCCAGCAGCGCCGAACGCGGACTAGCTGCTACTGAGCAGTTCTTC. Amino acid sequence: CASSAERGLAATEQFF.

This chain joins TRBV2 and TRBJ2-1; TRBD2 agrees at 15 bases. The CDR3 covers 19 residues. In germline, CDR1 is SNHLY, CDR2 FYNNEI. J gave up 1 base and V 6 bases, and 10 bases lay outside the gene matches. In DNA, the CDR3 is TGTGCCAGCAGCCAACGGACTAGCGGGAGGGCGAGGTCCTACAATGAGCAGTTCTTC. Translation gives CASSQRTSGRARSYNEQFF.

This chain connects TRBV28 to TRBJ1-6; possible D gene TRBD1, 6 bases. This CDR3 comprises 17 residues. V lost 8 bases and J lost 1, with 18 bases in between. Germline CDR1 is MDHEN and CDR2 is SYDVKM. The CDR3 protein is CASRIGGGLSYNSPLHF. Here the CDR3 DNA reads TGTGCCAGCCGTATAGGGGGAGGGCTGTCCTATAATTCACCCCTCCACTTT. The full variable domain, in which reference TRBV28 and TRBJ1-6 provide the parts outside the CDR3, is DVKVTQSSRYLVKRTGEKVFLECVQDMDHENMFWYRQDPGLGLRLIYFSYDVKMKEKGDIPEGYSVSREKKERFSLILESASTNQTSMYLCASRIGGGLSYNSPLHFGNGTRLTVT.